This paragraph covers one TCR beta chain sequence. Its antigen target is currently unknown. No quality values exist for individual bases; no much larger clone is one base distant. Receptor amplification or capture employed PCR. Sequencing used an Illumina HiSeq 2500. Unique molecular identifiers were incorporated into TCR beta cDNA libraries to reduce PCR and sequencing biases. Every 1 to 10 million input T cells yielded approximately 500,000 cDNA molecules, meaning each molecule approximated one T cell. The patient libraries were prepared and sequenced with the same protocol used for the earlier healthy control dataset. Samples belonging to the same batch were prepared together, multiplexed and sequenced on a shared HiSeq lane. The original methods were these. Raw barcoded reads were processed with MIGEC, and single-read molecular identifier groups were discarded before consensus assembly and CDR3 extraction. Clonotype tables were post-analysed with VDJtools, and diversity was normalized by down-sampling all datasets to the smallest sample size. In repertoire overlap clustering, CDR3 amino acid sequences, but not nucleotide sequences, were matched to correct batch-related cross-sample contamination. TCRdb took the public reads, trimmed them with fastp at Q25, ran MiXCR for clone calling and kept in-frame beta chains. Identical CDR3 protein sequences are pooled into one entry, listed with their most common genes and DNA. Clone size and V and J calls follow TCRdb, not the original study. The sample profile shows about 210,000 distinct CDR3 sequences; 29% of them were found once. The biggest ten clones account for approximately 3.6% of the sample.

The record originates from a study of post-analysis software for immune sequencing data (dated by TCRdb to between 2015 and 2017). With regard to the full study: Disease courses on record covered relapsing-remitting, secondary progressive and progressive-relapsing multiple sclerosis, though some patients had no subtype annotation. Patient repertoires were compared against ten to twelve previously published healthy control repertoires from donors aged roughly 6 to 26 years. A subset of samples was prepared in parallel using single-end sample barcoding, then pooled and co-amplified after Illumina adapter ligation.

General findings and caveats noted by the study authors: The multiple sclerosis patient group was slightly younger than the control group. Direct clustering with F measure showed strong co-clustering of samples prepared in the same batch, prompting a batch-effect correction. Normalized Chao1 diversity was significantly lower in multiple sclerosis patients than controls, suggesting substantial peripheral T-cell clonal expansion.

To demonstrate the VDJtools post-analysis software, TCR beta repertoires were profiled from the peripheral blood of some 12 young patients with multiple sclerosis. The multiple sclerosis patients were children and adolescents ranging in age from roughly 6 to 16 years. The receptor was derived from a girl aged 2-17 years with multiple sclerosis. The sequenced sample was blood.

The DNA sequence is as follows: TGCAGCACAAATGATCTAACCCCTAAGAGCGGTTGGCAGTTCTTC. Its product reads: CSTNDLTPKSGWQFF. Here the chain combines TRBV29-1 and TRBJ2-1; 5 matching bases give a weak D call of TRBD2. From cysteine to phenylalanine, the CDR3 is 15 amino acids long. CDR3 DNA is the only sequence kept; it has 45 bases, read in frame from the first base. The germline V gene gives CDR1 as SQVTM and CDR2 as ANQGSEA. Between the V and J ends, shortened by 8 bases and 12 bases respectively, the junction contains 29 bases.